This T cell receptor beta chain derives from a study of CD8+ T cells in alopecia areata. The authors extracted RNA and reverse transcribed it into cDNA as the sequencing template. Assay: immunoSEQ multiplex PCR; the TCRdb copy retains only in-frame clones and omits some. The table has roughly 150,000 clones, around 47% seen once. On this clone itself: What it recognizes is unknown.

Sorted populations comprised CD4+ and CD8+ T cells obtained from PBMCs. Germline CDR1 is SGHAT and CDR2 is FQDESV (reference sequence). V dropped 2 bases and J dropped 0 bases, with 1 base sitting between them. CDR3 length: 12 residues. General study points: TCR sharing across patients was less clear than in mice, possibly HLA-related.

Sequenced material: CD4+ T cells sorted from blood. The origin of this receptor is a human donor with alopecia areata. The rearrangement uses TRBV11-1 and TRBJ1-1; D remains unclear. The CDR3 sequence is CASSLLNTEAFF. CDR3 DNA: TGTGCCAGCAGCTTACTGAACACTGAAGCTTTCTTT. The full variable domain, its missing parts supplied by reference TRBV11-1 and TRBJ1-1, is EAEVAQSPRYKITEKSQAVAFWCDPISGHATLYWYRQILGQGPELLVQFQDESVVDDSQLPKDRFSAERLKGVDSTLKIQPAELGDSAMYLCASSLLNTEAFFGQGTRLTVV.